This is a list of T cell receptor beta chains from one sample in a study of blood T cell repertoires in COVID-19. The table came from immunoSEQ multiplex PCR; TCRdb's copy has only in-frame clones and leaves some out. The sample shows under 20,000 clones, under 85% of them seen only once. The sequenced sample was peripheral blood. These receptors originate from a man in his 70s with COVID-19, enrolled during active disease. The CDR3 runs from the conserved cysteine through the conserved F or W. Each record gives: clone size, V gene, J gene, CDR3 length, D gene, CDR3 DNA, CDR3 protein. A D gene is named only where the DNA matches it firmly. Expanded clones are given a class, and other clones once, few, many or no size at all.

>few|TRBV18|TRBJ2-1|14|TRBD2
TGTGCCAGCTCACCAGGGCTAGCGGACAATGAGCAGTTCTTC
CASSPGLADNEQFF
>NA|TRBV2|TRBJ2-5|14|NA
TGTGCCAGCAAAAAGGAGGAGGGTGGAGAGACCCAGTACTTC
CASKKEEGGETQYF
>NA|TRBV12-3/TRBV12-4|TRBJ2-7|13|NA
TGTGCCAGCAGAGGGCAGGGAAGAAACGAGCAGTACTTC
CASRGQGRNEQYF
>NA|TRBV3-1/TRBV3-2|TRBJ2-4|17|TRBD2
TGTGCCAGCAGCCCGAAGGTAGCGGGGGGCCCCTGGAACATTCAGTACTTC
CASSPKVAGGPWNIQYF
>NA|TRBV6-6|TRBJ2-3|15|TRBD2
TGTGCCAGCAGTTACGGGGGGGTCTCCGCAGATACGCAGTATTTT
CASSYGGVSADTQYF
>NA|TRBV25-1|TRBJ1-1|15|TRBD1
TGTGCCAGCAGCGACACGGACAGGGCGCGCACTGAAGCTTTCTTT
CASSDTDRARTEAFF
>NA|TRBV5-1|TRBJ1-1|13|NA
TGCGCCAGCAGCGTAACCGGGGGGGAAGCAGCTTTCTTT
CASSVTGGEAAFF
>few|TRBV5-1|TRBJ2-5|16|TRBD2
TGCGCCAGCAGCTTGGACGGGGGACTAGCCCAAGAGACCCAGTACTTC
CASSLDGGLAQETQYF
>NA|TRBV6-5|TRBJ1-2|14|TRBD1
TGTGCCAGCAGTATCCTGACAGGGGGGTATGGCTACACCTTC
CASSILTGGYGYTF
>NA|TRBV28|TRBJ1-6|14|TRBD1
TGTGCCAGTAATCACAGGGGGCAGGTTTCACCCCTCCACTTT
CASNHRGQVSPLHF
>NA|TRBV6-5|TRBJ1-4|15|TRBD1
TGTGCCAGCAGCCACACCGGGACAGTCGATGAAAAACTGTTTTTT
CASSHTGTVDEKLFF
>NA|TRBV7-9|TRBJ2-5|15|TRBD2
TGTGCCAGCAGCTTAGTCCTAGCGGGGATGGAGACCCAGTACTTC
CASSLVLAGMETQYF
>NA|TRBV7-6|TRBJ1-4|15|TRBD1
TGTGCCAGCAGCTCGGGACAGGGGAGGAATGAAAAACTGTTTTTT
CASSSGQGRNEKLFF
>NA|TRBV12-3/TRBV12-4|TRBJ1-1|13|NA
TGTGCCAGCAGAAAGAGGACGGGGGCTGAAGCTTTCTTT
CASRKRTGAEAFF
>few|TRBV30|TRBJ1-1|13|NA
TGTGCCTGGAGTGTACTAAGGGGTACTGAAGCTTTCTTT
CAWSVLRGTEAFF
>NA|TRBV9|TRBJ1-6|15|NA
TGTGCCAGCAGCGTAGCCGGGACACCTAATTCACCCCTCCACTTT
CASSVAGTPNSPLHF
>once|TRBV5-1|TRBJ1-4|18|TRBD1
TGCGCCAGCAGCTGGACCCTTCTGAGGCAGGGGGGAAACGAAAAACTGTTTTTT
CASSWTLLRQGGNEKLFF
>NA|TRBV6-5|TRBJ2-7|15|TRBD1
TGTGCCAGCAGTTACTCGACAGGGTTCTCCTACGAGCAGTACTTC
CASSYSTGFSYEQYF
>NA|TRBV6-6|TRBJ1-5|14|NA
TGTGCCAGCAGTTACACAGGGCTAAATCAGCCCCAGCATTTT
CASSYTGLNQPQHF
>NA|TRBV11-2|TRBJ1-2|14|NA
TGTGCCAGCAGCTCCCACGGGGGTCGTTGGGGCTACACCTTC
CASSSHGGRWGYTF